This TCR beta chain originates from a study of pediatric ulcerative colitis. Study results and caveats: Ulcerative colitis patients shared more blood-rectal clones than controls. In rectum, acute severe colitis had expanded clones and less diversity. Blood samples from a couple of patients yielded substantially fewer templates and were excluded from blood-rectal overlap analysis.

Only a few counts were recorded for this clone. Its antigen is not identified. The data were produced by immunoSEQ multiplex PCR, yet TCRdb's version contains in-frame clones alone and is incomplete. Of some 15,000 clones listed, approximately 71% are singletons. Germline lookup yields CDR1 SGHTA and CDR2 FQGTGA. The CDR3 length is 15 residues. Trimming took off 2 bases at V and 4 bases at J, with 11 bases between the two ends. During colonoscopy, one to two rectal pinch biopsies were collected. Controls had normal endoscopy and no IBD diagnosis within a year. This TCR came from a boy aged 5-17 years who was a control in a study of pediatric ulcerative colitis. The chain recombines TRBV7-3 with TRBJ2-2, with D perhaps matching TRBD2 (6 bases). Sequencing used gut tissue. CDR3 residues: CASSLGSGSTGELFF. In DNA form, the CDR3 reads TGTGCCAGCAGCTTAGGTAGCGGCTCCACCGGGGAGCTGTTTTTT.